The rows below give T cell receptor beta chains drawn from one sample of a study of PD-L1 blockade in urothelial cancer. Method: immunoSEQ multiplex PCR; TCRdb's copy keeps in-frame clones and lacks some. The sample lists 45,000 to 60,000 clones; 75% to 90% were seen once. The input for sequencing was PBMCs, taken around atezolizumab (anti-PD-L1) treatment. Source of these receptors: a middle-aged man with urothelial cancer. Both conserved end residues are part of each CDR3. D genes are given only for firm matches. Size is omitted from some rows. Given values are once, few, many or a class for expanded clones.

j_call,d_call,clone_size,v_call,cdr3_length,cdr3_aa,cdr3_nt
TRBJ1-1,NA,NA,TRBV5-4,13,CASSFQGSTEAFF,TGTGCCAGCAGCTTCCAGGGGAGCACTGAAGCTTTCTTT
TRBJ1-2,NA,NA,TRBV5-4,13,CASSFGGVGGYTF,TGTGCCAGCAGCTTCGGAGGGGTTGGTGGCTACACCTTC
TRBJ1-1,NA,NA,TRBV19,17,CASSIDSGKRVNTEAFF,TGTGCCAGTAGTATAGATTCGGGGAAACGGGTGAACACTGAAGCTTTCTTT
TRBJ1-2,NA,NA,TRBV30,14,CAWSRRSGVDGYTF,TGTGCCTGGAGTAGACGGAGCGGGGTTGATGGCTACACCTTC
TRBJ2-5,NA,NA,TRBV2,13,CASMRGFQETQYF,TGTGCCAGCATGCGGGGCTTCCAAGAGACCCAGTACTTC
TRBJ2-2,TRBD2,NA,TRBV18,16,CASSPSGGLGAGELFF,TGTGCCAGCTCACCGTCGGGGGGACTCGGGGCCGGGGAGCTGTTTTTT
TRBJ1-5,NA,NA,TRBV4-1,16,CASSPAISNFNQPQHF,TGCGCCAGCAGCCCTGCGATAAGCAACTTCAATCAGCCCCAGCATTTT
TRBJ1-5,NA,NA,TRBV14,16,CASSQDLRGCNQPQHF,TGTGCCAGCAGCCAAGATCTTCGAGGATGCAATCAGCCCCAGCATTTT
TRBJ1-1,NA,NA,TRBV28,14,CASSLLGGNTEAFF,TGTGCCAGCAGTTTACTAGGCGGGAACACTGAAGCTTTCTTT
TRBJ1-2,NA,once,TRBV18,15,CASSPAGIGNYGYTF,TGTGCCAGCTCACCGGCAGGGATAGGGAACTATGGCTACACCTTC
TRBJ2-4,TRBD1,few,TRBV2,15,CASSARTGGKNIQYF,TGTGCCAGCAGCGCCCGGACAGGGGGGAAAAACATTCAGTACTTC
TRBJ2-1,TRBD2,NA,TRBV9,15,CASSVTSGIQNEQFF,TGTGCCAGCAGCGTGACTAGCGGGATTCAGAATGAGCAGTTCTTC
TRBJ2-3,NA,NA,TRBV9,15,CASSASGWGTDTQYF,TGTGCCAGCAGCGCTTCGGGTTGGGGCACAGATACGCAGTATTTT
TRBJ2-7,NA,few,TRBV5-1,14,CASSSLAGAGEQYF,TGCGCCAGCAGCTCCCTAGCAGGGGCTGGTGAGCAGTACTTC
TRBJ1-5,NA,NA,TRBV18,14,CASSPGPLNQPQHF,TGTGCCAGCTCACCAGGGCCTCTTAATCAGCCCCAGCATTTT
TRBJ1-4,TRBD1,NA,TRBV5-1,14,CASSLRQGNEKLFF,TGCGCCAGCAGCTTAAGACAGGGAAATGAAAAACTGTTTTTT
TRBJ1-4,TRBD1,NA,TRBV4-2,15,CASSQDDRGYEKLFF,TGTGCCAGCAGCCAAGACGACAGGGGGTACGAAAAACTGTTTTTT
TRBJ2-3,TRBD2,NA,TRBV5-1,16,CASSLGAGGLSDTQYF,TGCGCCAGCAGCTTGGGAGCGGGGGGGCTCTCGGATACGCAGTATTTT
TRBJ1-2,NA,NA,TRBV6-5,13,CASSYSRSTGYTF,TGTGCCAGCAGTTACTCGAGATCTACTGGCTACACCTTC
TRBJ1-2,TRBD1,once,TRBV18,14,CASSPATGDLGYTF,TGTGCCAGCTCACCTGCGACAGGGGATCTTGGCTACACCTTC
TRBJ2-1,TRBD2,NA,TRBV6-5,14,CASSPPGLAGEQFF,TGTGCCAGCAGTCCACCGGGACTAGCGGGAGAGCAGTTCTTC
TRBJ1-1,NA,NA,TRBV7-8,12,CASSSHLTEAFF,TGTGCCAGCAGCTCACACCTGACTGAAGCTTTCTTT
TRBJ1-1,NA,few,TRBV18,16,CASSPGQVSLNTEAFF,TGTGCCAGCTCACCGGGGCAGGTCTCCCTGAACACTGAAGCTTTCTTT
TRBJ2-2,NA,NA,TRBV7-3,14,CASSRSPNTGELFF,TGTGCCAGCAGTCGTAGTCCGAACACCGGGGAGCTGTTTTTT
TRBJ1-1,TRBD1,NA,TRBV5-1,16,CASSQGLGQGSTEAFF,TGCGCCAGCAGCCAAGGTTTGGGACAGGGGAGCACTGAAGCTTTCTTT
TRBJ1-1,NA,NA,TRBV9,15,CASSVGSPRDTEAFF,TGTGCCAGCAGCGTAGGATCCCCTCGAGACACTGAAGCTTTCTTT
TRBJ2-3,NA,NA,TRBV4-2,17,CASSQDPSSLSSSTQYF,TGTGCCAGCAGCCAAGACCCATCTAGCCTTTCCTCGTCGACGCAGTATTTT
TRBJ1-5,NA,few,TRBV7-2,15,CASSLGTDPNQPQHF,TGTGCCAGCAGCTTAGGGACAGATCCCAATCAGCCCCAGCATTTT
TRBJ2-5,TRBD2,NA,TRBV7-8,15,CASSHTGGVLETQYF,TGTGCCAGCAGCCATACGGGAGGCGTGTTGGAGACCCAGTACTTC
TRBJ2-7,NA,NA,TRBV5-1,14,CASSLGGTSYEQYF,TGCGCCAGCAGCTTGGGCGGCACTAGCTACGAGCAGTACTTC
TRBJ1-6,TRBD1,NA,TRBV5-5,15,CASRLGGMENSPLHF,TGTGCCAGCAGATTAGGGGGCATGGAGAATTCACCCCTCCACTTT
TRBJ2-1,NA,NA,TRBV7-2,12,CASSSRGNEQFF,TGTGCCAGCAGCTCAAGGGGCAATGAGCAGTTCTTC
TRBJ2-3,TRBD2,NA,TRBV18,16,CASSPARLAGSDTQYF,TGTGCCAGCTCACCAGCACGACTAGCGGGTTCAGATACGCAGTATTTT
TRBJ1-6,NA,NA,TRBV5-6,16,CASSLVVSSYNSPLHF,TGTGCCAGCAGCTTGGTTGTCAGCTCCTATAATTCACCCCTCCACTTT
TRBJ2-1,TRBD1,NA,TRBV7-2,16,CASSFGTGGSYNEQFF,TGTGCCAGCAGCTTTGGGACAGGGGGCTCCTACAATGAGCAGTTCTTC
TRBJ1-2,TRBD1,NA,TRBV23-1,15,CASSHSTGANYGYTF,TGCGCCAGCAGTCACTCGACAGGGGCTAACTATGGCTACACCTTC
TRBJ2-2,NA,NA,TRBV7-6,12,CASSRDTGELFF,TGTGCCAGCAGCCGGGACACCGGGGAGCTGTTTTTT
TRBJ2-5,NA,NA,TRBV19,13,CASSSTVQETQYF,TGTGCCAGTAGTAGCACAGTCCAAGAGACCCAGTACTTC
TRBJ2-1,TRBD2,NA,TRBV5-1,15,CASTLLAGEDNEQFF,TGCGCCAGCACCCTTCTAGCGGGAGAAGATAATGAGCAGTTCTTC
TRBJ1-2,NA,NA,TRBV15,18,CATSRDERQGLFNYGYTF,TGTGCCACCAGCAGAGATGAAAGGCAGGGACTTTTTAACTATGGCTACACCTTC